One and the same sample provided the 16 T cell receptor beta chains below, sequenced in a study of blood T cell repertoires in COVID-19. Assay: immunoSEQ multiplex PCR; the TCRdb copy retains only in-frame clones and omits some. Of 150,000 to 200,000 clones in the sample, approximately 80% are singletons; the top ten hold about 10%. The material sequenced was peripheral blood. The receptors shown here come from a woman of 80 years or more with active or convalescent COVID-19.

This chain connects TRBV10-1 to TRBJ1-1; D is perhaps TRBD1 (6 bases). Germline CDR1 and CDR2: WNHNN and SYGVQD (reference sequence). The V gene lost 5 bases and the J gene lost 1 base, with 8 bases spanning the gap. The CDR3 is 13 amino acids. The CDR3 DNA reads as TGCGCCAGCAGTCCGGGACAGAACACTGAAGCTTTCTTT. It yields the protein CASSPGQNTEAFF.

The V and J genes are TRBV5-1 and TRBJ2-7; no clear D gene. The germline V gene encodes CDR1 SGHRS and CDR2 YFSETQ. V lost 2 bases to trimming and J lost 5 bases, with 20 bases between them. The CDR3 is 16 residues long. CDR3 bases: TGCGCCAGCAGCTTAAGTGTGTATAACGGCCAGGACGAGCAGTACTTC. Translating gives CASSLSVYNGQDEQYF. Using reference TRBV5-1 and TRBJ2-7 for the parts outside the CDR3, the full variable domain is KAGVTQTPRYLIKTRGQQVTLSCSPISGHRSVSWYQQTPGQGLQFLFEYFSETQRNKGNFPGRFSGRQFSNSRSEMNVSTLELGDSALYLCASSLSVYNGQDEQYFGPGTRLTVT.

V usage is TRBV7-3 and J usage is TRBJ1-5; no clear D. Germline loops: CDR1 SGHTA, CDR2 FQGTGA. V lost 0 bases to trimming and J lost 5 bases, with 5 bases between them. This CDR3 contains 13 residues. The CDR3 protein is CASSLTADQPQHF. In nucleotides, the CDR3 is TGTGCCAGCAGCTTAACGGCCGATCAGCCCCAGCATTTT.

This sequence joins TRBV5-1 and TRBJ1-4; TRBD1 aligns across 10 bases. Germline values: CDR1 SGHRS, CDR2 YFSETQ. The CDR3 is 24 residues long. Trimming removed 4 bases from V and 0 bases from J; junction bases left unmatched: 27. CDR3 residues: CASSARVRQGAASILVATNEKLFF. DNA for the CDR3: TGCGCCAGCAGCGCCCGGGTTCGACAGGGGGCGGCAAGTATTTTAGTTGCAACTAATGAAAAACTGTTTTTT.

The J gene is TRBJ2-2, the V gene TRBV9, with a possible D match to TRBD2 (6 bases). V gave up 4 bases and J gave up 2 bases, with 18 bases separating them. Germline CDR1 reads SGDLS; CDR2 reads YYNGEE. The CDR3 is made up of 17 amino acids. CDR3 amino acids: CASSPSRGWKNTGELFF. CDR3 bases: TGTGCCAGCAGCCCCTCCCGGGGGTGGAAAAACACCGGGGAGCTGTTTTTT.

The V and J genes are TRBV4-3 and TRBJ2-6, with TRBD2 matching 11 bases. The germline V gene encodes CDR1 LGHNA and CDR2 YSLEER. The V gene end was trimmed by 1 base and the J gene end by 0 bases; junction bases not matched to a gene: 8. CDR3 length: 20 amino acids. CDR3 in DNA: TGCGCCAGCAGCCAAGCTAGCGGGGGGCCTATTAGCTCTGGGGCCAACGTCCTGACTTTC. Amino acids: CASSQASGGPISSGANVLTF.

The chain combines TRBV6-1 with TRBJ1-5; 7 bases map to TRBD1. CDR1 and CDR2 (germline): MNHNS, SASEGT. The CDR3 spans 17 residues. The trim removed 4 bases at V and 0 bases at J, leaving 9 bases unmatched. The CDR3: CASSAAQGENSNQPQHF. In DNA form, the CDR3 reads TGTGCCAGCAGTGCGGCGCAGGGGGAAAATAGCAATCAGCCCCAGCATTTT.

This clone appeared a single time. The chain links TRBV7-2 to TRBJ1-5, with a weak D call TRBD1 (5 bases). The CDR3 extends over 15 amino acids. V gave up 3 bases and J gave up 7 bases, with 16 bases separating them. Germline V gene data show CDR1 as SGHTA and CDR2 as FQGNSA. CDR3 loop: CASSLDAGGWQPQHF. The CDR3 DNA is TGTGCCAGCAGCTTGGATGCGGGGGGATGGCAGCCCCAGCATTTT.

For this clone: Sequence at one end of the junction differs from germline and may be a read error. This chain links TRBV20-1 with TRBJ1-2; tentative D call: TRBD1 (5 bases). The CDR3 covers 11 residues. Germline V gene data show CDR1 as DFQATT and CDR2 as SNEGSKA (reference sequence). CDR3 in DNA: TGTTCTTGTAGGGGTAACTATGGCTACACCTTC. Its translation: CSCRGNYGYTF.

CDR3 region: CASSPPGVGPTEAFF. CDR3 DNA sequence: TGTGCCAGCAGCCCCCCCGGGGTAGGGCCCACTGAAGCTTTCTTT. The chain recombines TRBV3-1 (or the pseudogene TRBV3-2) with TRBJ1-1, with D unclear. CDR1 is LGHDT and CDR2 is YNNKEL in the germline V gene (reference sequence). CDR3 length: 15 residues. Trimming removed 4 bases at V and 4 bases at J, with 16 bases between.

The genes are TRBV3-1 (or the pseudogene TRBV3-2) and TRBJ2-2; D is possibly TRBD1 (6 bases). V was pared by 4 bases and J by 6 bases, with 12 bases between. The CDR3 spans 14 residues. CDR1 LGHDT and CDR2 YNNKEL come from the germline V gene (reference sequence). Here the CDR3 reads CASSLIRQAGELFF. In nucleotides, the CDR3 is TGTGCCAGCAGCCTGATTAGACAGGCCGGGGAGCTGTTTTTT.

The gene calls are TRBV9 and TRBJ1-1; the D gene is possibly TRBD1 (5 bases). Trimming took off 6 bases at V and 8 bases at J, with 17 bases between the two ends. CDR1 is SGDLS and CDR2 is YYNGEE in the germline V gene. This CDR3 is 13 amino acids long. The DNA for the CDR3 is TGTGCCAGCACCCCCCGAGGGACTGGGGAAGCTTTCTTT. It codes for CASTPRGTGEAFF. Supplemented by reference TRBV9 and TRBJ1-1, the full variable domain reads DSGVTQTPKHLITATGQRVTLRCSPRSGDLSVYWYQQSLDQGLQFLIQYYNGEERAKGNILERFSAQQFPDLHSELNLSSLELGDSALYFCASTPRGTGEAFFGQGTRLTVV.

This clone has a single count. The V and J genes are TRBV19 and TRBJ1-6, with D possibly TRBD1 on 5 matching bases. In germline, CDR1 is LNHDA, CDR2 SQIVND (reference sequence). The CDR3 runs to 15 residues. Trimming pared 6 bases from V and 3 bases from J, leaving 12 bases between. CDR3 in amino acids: CASSRQLGYNSPLHF. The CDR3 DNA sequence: TGTGCCAGTAGCCGACAGCTCGGCTATAATTCACCCCTCCACTTT.

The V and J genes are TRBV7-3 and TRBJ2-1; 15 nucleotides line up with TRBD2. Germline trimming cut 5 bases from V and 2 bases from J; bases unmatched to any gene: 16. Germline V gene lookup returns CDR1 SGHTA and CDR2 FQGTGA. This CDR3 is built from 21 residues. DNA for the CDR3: TGTGCCAGCAGCGCGGATCCGGGACTAGCGGGGGGAAACCCAACCTACAATGAGCAGTTCTTC. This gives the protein CASSADPGLAGGNPTYNEQFF.

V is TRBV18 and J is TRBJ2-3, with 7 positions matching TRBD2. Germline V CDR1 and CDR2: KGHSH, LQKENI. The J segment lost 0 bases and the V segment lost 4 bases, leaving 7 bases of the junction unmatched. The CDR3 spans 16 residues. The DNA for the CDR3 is TGTGCCAGCTCACGAACTAGCGCTTCTAGCACAGATACGCAGTATTTT. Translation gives CASSRTSASSTDTQYF.

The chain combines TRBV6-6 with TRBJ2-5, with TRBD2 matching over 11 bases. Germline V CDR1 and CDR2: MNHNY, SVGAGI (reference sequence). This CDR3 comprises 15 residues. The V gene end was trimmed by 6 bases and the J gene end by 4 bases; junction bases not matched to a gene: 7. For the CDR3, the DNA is TGTGCCAGCAGCGGTAGCGGGGGGGCTGGAGAGACCCAGTACTTC. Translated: CASSGSGGAGETQYF.